The entry that follows covers one T cell receptor (beta chain) sequence. It lacks a known antigen. The record has no base qualities; no much larger clone is one base away. The collaborating institutions used their own protocols to collect whole blood in K2EDTA tubes. For TCRbeta analysis, collaborators shipped samples as frozen whole blood, isolated PBMCs, or DNA extracted from either of those sample types. TCRbeta CDR3 regions were amplified from genomic DNA by means of the immunoSEQ Assay, a bias-controlled multiplex PCR. The study's own analysis went as follows. The number of nucleated cells in each sample was estimated by amplification of reference gene primers within the assay. To quantify the absolute abundance of each unique TCRbeta CDR3 rearrangement, sequence reads were collapsed and filtered. For each sample, productive Simpson clonality was calculated by taking the square root of Simpson's diversity index across productive rearrangements. This is the immuneACCESS table as TCRdb keeps it, with only in-frame sequences that have V and J called. A part of the clones is gone; compared with another copy, unresolved V genes explain less than half, and the rest is unexplained. The V and J calls and clone size are taken from that table; D and trimming were inferred from the DNA. The sample table contains roughly 150,000 clones; only one count was recorded for around three quarters of them. The ten most abundant clones make up approximately 8.6% of the sample.

These data originate in a study of blood T cell repertoires in COVID-19 (dated by TCRdb to 2018 to 2020). For the study in its entirety: The collaborator samples originated in the United States, Italy and Spain and spanned the acute and convalescent phases of COVID-19. Where HLA class I and class II types were available, the types were taken from metadata supplied by the sample provider, not from assay-based typing. Sample metadata almost always included a de-identified subject ID, COVID-19 status, age in years and sex. The prospective study material was composed of cDNA or gDNA derived from T cells, B-cell-depleted T cells, or PBMCs. The repertoires were made available in a free public database intended to serve as a resource for research on the immune response to SARS-CoV-2. The dataset comprised deeply sampled blood TCRbeta repertoires from subjects exposed to, actively infected with, or recovered from COVID-19. Samples came from the ongoing ImmuneRACE study (first 160 participants) plus 1,254 subjects from 6 global collaborators. What the work shows at the level of the full study, not this receptor alone: How much clinical and demographic metadata was included differed by source and by participant, and the metadata was provided uncurated.

This TCR was recovered from a man aged 45 to 65 with active or convalescent COVID-19. Sequenced: peripheral blood.

CDR3 sequence: CASSPGGGSNQPQHF. The nucleotide sequence reads TGTGCCAGCAGCCCTGGGGGGGGTTCGAATCAGCCCCAGCATTTT. The rearrangement combines TRBV7-8 with TRBJ1-5; TRBD1 might be the D gene, on 5 matching bases. V is clipped by 5 bases and J by 4 bases, and the sequence between their germline boundaries is 15 bases long. CDR1 and CDR2 are drawn from the germline V gene: SGHVS, FQNEAQ. The CDR3, from cysteine to phenylalanine, totals 15 residues. Only the CDR3 portion is preserved as DNA: 45 bases, with reading frame beginning at the first base.